This record covers a single T cell receptor (beta chain). Its specificity is not known. Looked up from germline, CDR1 is MDHEN and CDR2 is SYDVKM. The V gene end was trimmed by 6 bases and the J gene end by 8 bases; junction bases not matched to a gene: 12. This CDR3 spans 14 amino acids. The data were produced by immunoSEQ multiplex PCR, yet TCRdb's version contains in-frame clones alone and is incomplete. The profile shows approximately 190,000 clones, roughly 91% of them singletons. The source of the sample is a study of T cell responses to AZD1222 COVID-19 vaccine. The study, taken as a whole, reports: Spike-specific TCR breadth and depth grew following two AZD1222 doses. Spike was spanned by vaccine-associated CD4 TCRs, which were dominant at 160-218 and 743-854. Possibly, clonal diversity was underestimated; donors were largely white British and included more females.

The chain links TRBV28 to TRBJ1-2; TRBD1 matches 7 bases. Specimen: peripheral blood, collected on day 0 of AZD1222 vaccination. This sequence was found in an adult in good health. The CDR3 is CASRISTGVRGYTF. The CDR3 nucleotides are TGTGCCAGCAGGATCTCTACAGGGGTTCGCGGCTACACCTTC.